This TCR beta chain was identified during a study of lung T cells in sarcoidosis with Löfgren's syndrome. In the study overall: Löfgren's syndrome patients were the main repertoire analysis focus. General study findings and limits: Versus controls, Löfgren's syndrome patients reportedly showed TRAV12-1 and TRBV2 as most expanded. Shared TRAV12-1 and TRBV2 CDR3 motifs were reported across several patients.

The sample holds a few counts of this clonotype. Its antigen is not known. Using its own MiXCR run on the reads, TCRdb lists one record per CDR3 protein. The table lists about 19,000 distinct CDR3 sequences, around 20% of them singletons. Trimming stripped 11 bases from V and 0 bases from J, with 14 bases between. Looked up from germline, CDR1 is ENHRY and CDR2 is SYGVKD. The CDR3 sequence is 14 residues long. Sequencing was done on a sample of CD4+ T cells from bronchoalveolar lavage. This clonotype was sampled from a human donor with sarcoidosis (Löfgren's syndrome or another form), or a control subject (not recorded which). The gene calls are TRBV10-3 and TRBJ2-1; no clear D. CDR3 in amino acids: CAVRLEGSYNEQFF. The CDR3 DNA sequence: TGTGCCGTTCGGTTGGAAGGCTCCTACAATGAGCAGTTCTTC.